This TCR beta chain was recovered during a study of patients and donors after allogeneic stem cell transplantation. The length of the CDR3 is 15 residues. V dropped 6 bases and J dropped 1; count of bases not matched to a gene: 9. Germline CDR1 is LGHDT and CDR2 is YNNKEL (reference sequence). One entry per CDR3 protein, called by TCRdb with MiXCR from the RT-PCR reads. The sample contains approximately 220,000 distinct CDR3 sequences, over 30% of which appear only once. The receptor's source is a human donor who was either an allogeneic HSCT recipient or a stem cell or donor lymphocyte infusion donor (not recorded which). It is not recorded whose cells these are; they may come from a transplant donor. Material for sequencing was blood, either unsorted or a sorted T cell fraction (not recorded which). This chain links TRBV3-1 with TRBJ2-7; 7 nucleotides line up with TRBD1. This CDR3 reads CASSPTGTASYEQYF. The CDR3 DNA sequence: TGTGCCAGCAGTCCTACCGGGACAGCATCCTACGAGCAGTACTTC.